The 11 T cell receptor beta chains given below trace back to one sample, sequenced in a study of blood T cell repertoires in COVID-19. Only in-frame clones appear in the TCRdb table, and some are missing; sequencing was by immunoSEQ multiplex PCR. The sample has 130,000 or so clones, about 86% seen once. The sequencing sample was made of peripheral blood. Receptors originate from an older woman with acute or convalescent COVID-19.

This chain links TRBV9 with TRBJ2-3, with D maybe TRBD1 (6 bases). CDR1 is SGDLS, CDR2 YYNGEE, per germline. V lost 2 bases, J lost 2 bases, and 9 bases lay in between. This CDR3 has 14 amino acids. CDR3 coding DNA: TGTGCCAGCAGCGTGTCAGGGGACACAGATACGCAGTATTTT. It encodes CASSVSGDTDTQYF.

The chain couples TRBV18 to TRBJ1-2, with unresolved D. Trimming stripped 4 bases from V and 0 bases from J, with 15 bases between. Germline CDR1 KGHSH, CDR2 LQKENI. This CDR3 contains 16 residues. CDR3 sequence (DNA): TGTGCCAGCTCACAACAAATTGACCGGGCTAACTATGGCTACACCTTC. As protein: CASSQQIDRANYGYTF.

This clone was counted once. The chain couples TRBV28 to TRBJ1-6, with D hard to call. The CDR3 length is 17 residues. Trimming removed 7 bases at V and 3 bases at J, with 19 bases between. Germline assignment: CDR1 MDHEN and CDR2 SYDVKM. The CDR3 DNA follows: TGTGCCAGCACCCCCTTGGAGGGTTTAGGCTATAATTCACCCCTCCACTTT. Translation: CASTPLEGLGYNSPLHF.

This chain uses TRBV28 with TRBJ1-4; D not certain. Looked up from germline, CDR1 is MDHEN and CDR2 is SYDVKM. V was clipped by 1 base and J by 8 bases, with 14 bases between them. The CDR3 extends over 15 amino acids. The CDR3 coding sequence is TGTGCCAGCAGTTTATCGCCACGGGTTGCGGAAAAACTGTTTTTT. As protein: CASSLSPRVAEKLFF.

J is TRBJ1-5 and V is TRBV20-1, with D unclear. Germline loops: CDR1 DFQATT, CDR2 SNEGSKA (reference sequence). The CDR3 is 14 residues long. The V end lost 3 bases, the J end lost 0 bases, and 9 bases lay between the germline ends. CDR3 DNA sequence: TGCAGTGCTAGTCGAGATAATAGCAATCAGCCCCAGCATTTT. This sequence encodes CSASRDNSNQPQHF.

The CDR3 DNA sequence: TGCGCCAGCAGCTTGGAACTAGCGGGGGGGCGGGAGACCCAGTACTTC. Amino acids: CASSLELAGGRETQYF. The chain joins TRBV5-1 to TRBJ2-5; 13 nucleotides line up with TRBD2. Germline V gives CDR1 SGHRS, CDR2 YFSETQ. CDR3 length: 16 residues. V lost 0 bases, J lost 5 bases, and 4 bases stayed unmatched. Full variable domain (missing parts from reference TRBV5-1 and TRBJ2-5): KAGVTQTPRYLIKTRGQQVTLSCSPISGHRSVSWYQQTPGQGLQFLFEYFSETQRNKGNFPGRFSGRQFSNSRSEMNVSTLELGDSALYLCASSLELAGGRETQYFGPGTRLLVL.

The chain is built from TRBV19 and TRBJ1-1, with a weak D call TRBD1 (6 bases). The CDR3 totals 15 residues. Germline V gene lookup returns CDR1 LNHDA and CDR2 SQIVND (reference sequence). Trimming stripped 5 bases from V and 2 bases from J, with 15 bases between. The CDR3 region has the DNA TGTGCCAGTAGTGTCGGGACACCGAGAAACACTGAAGCTTTCTTT. Its protein is CASSVGTPRNTEAFF.

Written as DNA, the CDR3 is TGTGCCAGCAGCATAACCGGGACATCAAACAGCTATGGCTACACCTTC. Residues: CASSITGTSNSYGYTF. V usage is TRBV7-2 and J usage is TRBJ1-2, with D maybe TRBD1 (6 bases). This CDR3 comprises 16 residues. Between the trimmed V and J ends, which lost 5 bases and 4 bases, there was a span of 20 bases. From germline, CDR1 is SGHTA and CDR2 FQGNSA.

This chain uses TRBV5-1 with TRBJ2-7; 8 nucleotides match TRBD1. The germline V gene encodes CDR1 SGHRS and CDR2 YFSETQ. V gave up 1 base and J gave up 5 bases; unmatched junction bases: 5. The CDR3 sequence is 14 residues long. In nucleotides, the CDR3 is TGCGCCAGCAGCTTGAGACAGGGGTTCGACGAGCAGTACTTC. Translation: CASSLRQGFDEQYF.

The chain carries TRBV4-2 and TRBJ1-1; TRBD1 aligns across 12 bases. With 4 bases clipped from V and 7 bases from J, the junction kept 7 bases outside the gene matches. The CDR3 length is 15 residues. Per germline, CDR1 LGHNA and CDR2 YNFKEQ. The CDR3 nucleotides read TGTGCCAGCAGCCGACGGGACAGGGGGCCTGATGAAGCTTTCTTT. This encodes CASSRRDRGPDEAFF.

The chain joins TRBV27 to TRBJ1-2; no clear D. V dropped 2 bases and J dropped 4 bases, with 17 bases sitting between them. The CDR3 has 16 residues. Looked up from germline, CDR1 is MNHEY and CDR2 is SMNVEV (reference sequence). Here the CDR3 reads CASSLRPSGSGYGYTF. DNA for the CDR3: TGTGCCAGCAGTTTACGCCCTTCGGGTTCCGGCTATGGCTACACCTTC.